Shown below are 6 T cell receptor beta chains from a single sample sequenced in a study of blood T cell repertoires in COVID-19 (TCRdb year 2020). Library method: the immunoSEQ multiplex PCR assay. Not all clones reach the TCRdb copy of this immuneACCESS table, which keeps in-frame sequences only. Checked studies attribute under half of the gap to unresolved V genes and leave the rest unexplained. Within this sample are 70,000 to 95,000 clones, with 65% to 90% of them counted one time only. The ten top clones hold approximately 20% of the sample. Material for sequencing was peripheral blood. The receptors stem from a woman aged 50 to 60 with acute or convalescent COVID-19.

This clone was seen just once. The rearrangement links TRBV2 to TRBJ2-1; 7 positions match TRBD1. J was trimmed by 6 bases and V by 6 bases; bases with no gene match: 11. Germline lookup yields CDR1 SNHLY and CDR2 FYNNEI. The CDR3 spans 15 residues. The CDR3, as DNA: TGTGCCAGCAGAAGAACGACAGGGTCGGGCAATGAGCAGTTCTTC. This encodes CASRRTTGSGNEQFF.

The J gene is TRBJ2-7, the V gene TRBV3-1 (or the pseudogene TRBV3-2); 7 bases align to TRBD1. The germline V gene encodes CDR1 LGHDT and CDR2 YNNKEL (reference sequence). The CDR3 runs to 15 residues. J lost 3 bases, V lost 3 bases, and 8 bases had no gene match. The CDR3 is CASSQGPGGFYEQYF. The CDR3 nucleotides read TGTGCCAGCAGCCAGGGGCCAGGGGGATTCTACGAGCAGTACTTC.

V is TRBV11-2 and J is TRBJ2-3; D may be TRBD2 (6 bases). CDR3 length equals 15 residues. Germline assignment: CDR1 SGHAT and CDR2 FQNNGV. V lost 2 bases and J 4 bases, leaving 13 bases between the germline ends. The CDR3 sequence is CASSLNPGGPDTQYF. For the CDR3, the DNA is TGTGCCAGCAGCTTAAACCCCGGGGGTCCAGATACGCAGTATTTT.

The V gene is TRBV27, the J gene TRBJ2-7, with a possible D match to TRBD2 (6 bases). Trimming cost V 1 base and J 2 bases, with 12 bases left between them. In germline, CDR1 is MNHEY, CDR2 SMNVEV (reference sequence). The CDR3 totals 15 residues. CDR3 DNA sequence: TGTGCCAGCAGTTTATATGGGGGAGGCCCCTACGAGCAGTACTTC. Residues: CASSLYGGGPYEQYF.

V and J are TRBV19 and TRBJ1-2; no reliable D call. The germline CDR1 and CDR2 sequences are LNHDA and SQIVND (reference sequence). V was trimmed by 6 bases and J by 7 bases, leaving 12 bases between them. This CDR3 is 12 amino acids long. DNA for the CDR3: TGTGCCAGTAGGACGGGGTACGGTGGCTACACCTTC. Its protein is CASRTGYGGYTF.

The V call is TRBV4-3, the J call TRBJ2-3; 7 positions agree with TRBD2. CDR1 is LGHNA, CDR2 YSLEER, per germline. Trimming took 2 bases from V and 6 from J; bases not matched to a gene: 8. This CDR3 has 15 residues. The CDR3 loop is CASSQRTGGLDTQYF. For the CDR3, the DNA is TGCGCCAGCAGCCAACGGACGGGAGGCTTGGATACGCAGTATTTT.